The present entry profiles one T cell receptor beta chain with its context. This clone was observed a few times. No cognate antigen has been identified for it. No base quality values were provided; no much bigger clone lies one nucleotide off. Spanning cysteine to phenylalanine, the CDR3 consists of 16 amino acids. CDR3 DNA is the only sequence kept; it has 48 bases, read in frame from the first base. Sequences LGHNA (CDR1) and YNFKEQ (CDR2) are obtained from the germline V gene. For this chain, trimming is 4 bases at the V end and 3 bases at the J end, and the number of junction bases without a gene match is 10. The library came from the immunoSEQ multiplex PCR assay. RNA was extracted from all samples and reverse transcribed into cDNA, which served as template for TCR sequencing. First-strand cDNA was synthesized using SuperScript III with a 2:1 mix of oligo-dT and random hexamers. A synthetic immune receptor repertoire was used to measure amplification bias, and any remaining bias was corrected computationally. The authors' pipeline ran thus. After raw reads were preprocessed to remove errors, the CDR3 was defined following IMGT conventions as running from the conserved cysteine to phenylalanine. Clonality was calculated as 1 minus Shannon entropy normalized by log2 of the number of productive unique TCRs. CD4 or CD8 identity of scalp clones was inferred by cross-referencing scalp TCRbeta sequences with sorted blood CD4 and CD8 repertoires. TCRdb retrieved this table from immuneACCESS and kept in-frame rearrangements only. Not all clones are present; in checked studies, unresolved V genes account for under half, and no reason is known for the remainder. That table furnishes V, J and clone size, whereas the DNA furnished D and trimming. The sample has roughly 180,000 clones on record, 50% to 60% of them singletons. Around 3.2% of the sample comes from the top ten.

The time point label of this sample denotes: 4 weeks on oral tofacitinib. This specimen's treatment or condition label, interpreted: oral pan-JAK inhibitor, 5-10 mg twice daily. Peripheral blood and lesional scalp punch biopsies were obtained from patients with alopecia areata. PBMCs were separated by density centrifugation and stained for CD3, CD4 and CD8, after which CD4+ and CD8+ T cells were sorted on a FACSAria. This record comes from a study of CD8+ T cells in alopecia areata (dated by TCRdb to the late 2010s). Regarding the complete study: Treated patients were enrolled in an open-label pilot trial of oral tofacitinib, 5 to 10 mg twice daily, for moderate-to-severe alopecia areata. Patients stayed on tofacitinib for 6 to 18 months and then had 6 months of follow-up off drug so that delayed response and recurrence could be assessed. The SALT score, which quantifies the percentage of affected scalp surface area, was used to measure disease severity in treated patients. The study used high-throughput TCRbeta sequencing to examine T cell clonal expansion in alopecia areata, in both the C3H/HeJ mouse model and human patients. In humans, TCRbeta sequencing was performed on scalp tissue and on sorted CD4+ and CD8+ peripheral blood T cells from healthy controls and from patients with patchy or totalis/universalis alopecia areata. Tofacitinib-treated patients had biopsies at baseline and at 4 and 24 weeks of treatment, with a later scalp biopsy in several patients. Clonality in the scalp was compared among normal scalp (n=4), patchy alopecia areata scalp (n=8), and alopecia totalis/universalis scalp (n=8). RNA was obtained with the PAXgene miRNA kit for fixed scalp, the miRNeasy kit for PBMCs, and the RNeasy kit for mouse skin. TCRbeta CDR3 regions were amplified by immunoSEQ multiplex PCR with 35 Vbeta forward and 13 Jbeta reverse primers.

Results the study describes overall, beyond this receptor: The treated cohort was small, with a single nonresponder, so links between baseline CD8+ expansion and response need larger studies. Shared TCR sequences between patients were less evident than in mice, which may be partly attributable to HLA diversity in the patient population. Scalp TCR repertoire analysis is complicated because resident alphabeta T cells in normal human skin are also sequenced, whereas mouse skin is dominated by gammadelta T cells. Compared with normal scalp, lesional scalp, particularly in alopecia totalis/universalis, had higher clonality and more expanded CD8+ clones, which suggests antigenic drive. During tofacitinib treatment, many expanded lesional clones stuck around in both scalp and blood, and this persistence may partly explain why relapse happens after treatment is stopped. Tofacitinib significantly lowered scalp clonality and the number of expanded CD8+ clones among the top 100 scalp clones.

This receptor was obtained from a human donor with alopecia areata. This material consisted of CD4+ T cells sorted from blood, taken at week 4, from a patient treated with tofacitinib. Recombination connected TRBV4-2 to TRBJ2-3, with 7 junctional bases fitting TRBD1. In nucleotide form, the sequence is TGTGCCAGCAGCCTACTGAAGGGGGCGGAGACAGATACGCAGTATTTT. Its translation reads: CASSLLKGAETDTQYF.